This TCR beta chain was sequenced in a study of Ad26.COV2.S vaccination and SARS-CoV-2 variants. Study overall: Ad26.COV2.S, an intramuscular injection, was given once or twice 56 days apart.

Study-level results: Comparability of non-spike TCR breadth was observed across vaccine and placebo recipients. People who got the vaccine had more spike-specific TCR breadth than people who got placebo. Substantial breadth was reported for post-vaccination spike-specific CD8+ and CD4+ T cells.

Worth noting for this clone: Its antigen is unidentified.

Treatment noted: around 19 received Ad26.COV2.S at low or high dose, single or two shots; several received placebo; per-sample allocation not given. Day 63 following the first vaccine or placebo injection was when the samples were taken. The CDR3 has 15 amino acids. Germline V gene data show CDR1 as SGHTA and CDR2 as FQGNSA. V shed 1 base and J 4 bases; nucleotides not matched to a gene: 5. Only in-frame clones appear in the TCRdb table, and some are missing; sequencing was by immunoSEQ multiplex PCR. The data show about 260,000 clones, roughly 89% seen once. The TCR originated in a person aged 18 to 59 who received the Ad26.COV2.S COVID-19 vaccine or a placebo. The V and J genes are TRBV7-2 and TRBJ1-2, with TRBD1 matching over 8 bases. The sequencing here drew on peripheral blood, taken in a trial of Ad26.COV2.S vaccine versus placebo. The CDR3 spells CASSLGGQGLYGYTF. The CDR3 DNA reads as TGTGCCAGCAGCTTAGGAGGACAGGGCCTCTATGGCTACACCTTC.